The 18 T cell receptor beta chains in this list originate from one sample, sequenced in a study of blood T cell repertoires in COVID-19. Profiled with immunoSEQ multiplex PCR; TCRdb holds only in-frame clones, not every one. The sample has 150,000 to 200,000 clones, 82% seen once. Sequencing was carried out using peripheral blood. All receptors derive from a woman aged 70-85 years with acute or convalescent COVID-19.

The V and J genes are TRBV7-2 and TRBJ2-1, with D unresolved. This CDR3 spans 12 amino acids. Looked up from germline, CDR1 is SGHTA and CDR2 is FQGNSA. Deletions cut 4 bases from V and 5 bases from J, with 6 bases between. The CDR3 here is CASSSLDNEQFF. The CDR3, as DNA: TGTGCCAGCAGCTCCCTAGACAATGAGCAGTTCTTC.

The chain joins TRBV7-8 to TRBJ1-2, with 7 bases matching TRBD1. The CDR3 has 18 amino acids. Germline V gives CDR1 SGHVS, CDR2 FQNEAQ. Trimming at V came to 1 base and at J to 4 bases, leaving 15 bases not matched to a gene. The CDR3 reads CASSLGPPGQRISYGYTF. For the CDR3, the DNA is TGTGCCAGCAGCTTAGGCCCTCCGGGACAGAGGATTTCCTATGGCTACACCTTC.

The chain recombines TRBV4-3 with TRBJ2-5; D perhaps matches TRBD2 (6 bases). Germline V gene data show CDR1 as LGHNA and CDR2 as YSLEER. Deletions cut 0 bases from V and 4 bases from J, with 12 bases between. This CDR3 has 15 residues. CDR3 residues: CASSQDVMGGETQYF. In DNA form, the CDR3 reads TGCGCCAGCAGCCAAGATGTGATGGGAGGAGAGACCCAGTACTTC.

The V and J genes are TRBV9 and TRBJ2-3; 9 nucleotides align to TRBD2. The CDR3 is 16 residues long. Germline V gives CDR1 SGDLS, CDR2 YYNGEE. With 0 bases clipped from V and 0 bases from J, the junction kept 2 bases outside the gene matches. For the CDR3, the DNA is TGTGCCAGCAGCGTAGCAGCGGGAGGAAGCACAGATACGCAGTATTTT. Translation gives CASSVAAGGSTDTQYF.

The chain couples TRBV5-1 to TRBJ2-5, with 9 nucleotides matching TRBD1. Looked up from germline, CDR1 is SGHRS and CDR2 is YFSETQ. CDR3 length: 14 residues. V trimming: 4 bases; J trimming: 5 bases; junction bases outside the gene matches: 6. The DNA for the CDR3 is TGCGCCAGCAGCAGGAGCGGACAGGGGGAGACCCAGTACTTC. As protein: CASSRSGQGETQYF.

The chain has TRBV4-3 and TRBJ1-6, with D unclear. Germline values: CDR1 LGHNA, CDR2 YSLEER. The CDR3 spans 16 residues. Trimming took 0 bases from V and 0 from J, leaving 6 bases between them. The chain's CDR3 is CASSQDWSSYNSPLHF. The CDR3 DNA reads TGCGCCAGCAGCCAAGATTGGAGCTCCTATAATTCACCCCTCCACTTT.

On this clone itself: Different DNA sequences within this sample yield the same CDR3. The chain combines TRBV27 with TRBJ1-1; D is possibly TRBD1 (5 bases). V gave up 2 bases and J gave up 1 base, with 8 bases separating them. The CDR3 contains 14 residues. Germline V gene data show CDR1 as MNHEY and CDR2 as SMNVEV (reference sequence). As DNA, the CDR3 is TGTGCCAGCAGTTTAGGGGGAGGGAACACTGAAGCTTTCTTT. Amino acids: CASSLGGGNTEAFF.

This clone was detected once. The chain is built from TRBV6-5 and TRBJ1-2, with 7 bases aligning to TRBD1. Unmatched junction bases numbered 12, after V lost 6 bases and J lost 5 bases. Germline CDR1 reads MNHEY; CDR2 reads SVGAGI. The length of the CDR3 is 15 residues. The CDR3 DNA reads TGTGCCAGCAGAAACCTGGGACAGTGGCTATATGGCTACACCTTC. It encodes CASRNLGQWLYGYTF.

The rearrangement uses TRBV5-6 and TRBJ1-2; D is undetermined. Germline assignment: CDR1 SGHDT and CDR2 YYEEEE. This CDR3 spans 14 amino acids. Deletions cut 0 bases from V and 8 bases from J, with 14 bases between. CDR3 bases: TGTGCCAGCAGCTTGGCGTCGGGAACGCCAGGCTACACCTTC. It specifies CASSLASGTPGYTF.

The chain uses TRBV28 and TRBJ1-1, with TRBD1 matching 8 bases. Germline CDR1 is MDHEN and CDR2 is SYDVKM. V was clipped by 4 bases and J by 7 bases; unmatched bases: 5. This CDR3 spans 13 amino acids. The DNA of the CDR3 is TGTGCCAGCAGTTCCTATGGACAGGGTGAAGCTTTCTTT. Its translation is CASSSYGQGEAFF.

This rearrangement joins TRBV14 to TRBJ2-1; maybe TRBD2 (5 bases). The V end was cut by 8 bases, the J end by 3 bases, with 14 bases between. CDR1 is SGHDN and CDR2 is FVKESK in the germline V gene. The CDR3 spans 14 residues. The chain's CDR3 is CASALATRYNEQFF. The DNA of the CDR3 is TGTGCCAGCGCCCTAGCTACACGCTACAATGAGCAGTTCTTC.

The CDR3, as DNA: TGTGCCAGCAGTGAAGCGTTTAGCGGGGGGGAGCAGTACTTC. Its translation: CASSEAFSGGEQYF. J is TRBJ2-7 and V is TRBV2; 10 bases fit TRBD2. Germline values: CDR1 SNHLY, CDR2 FYNNEI. Unmatched junction bases numbered 3, after V lost 0 bases and J lost 7 bases. CDR3 length: 14 amino acids.

The CDR3 region is CASSKAGGQGISGRF. The CDR3 nucleotides are TGTGCCAGCAGCAAAGCAGGAGGACAGGGTATAAGCGGGCGCTTC. The chain is built from TRBV21-1 and TRBJ2-7; TRBD1, the table's D call, was not compared with the DNA. TRBV21-1 is labeled a pseudogene. The CDR3 contains 15 residues.

J is TRBJ1-1 and V is TRBV7-2; tentative D call: TRBD1 (6 bases). V lost 5 bases and J 6 bases, leaving 10 bases between the germline ends. This CDR3 has 12 residues. In germline, CDR1 is SGHTA, CDR2 FQGNSA. The CDR3 DNA is TGTGCCAGCAGCCGTGGGACACCTGAAGCTTTCTTT. Amino acid sequence: CASSRGTPEAFF.

The rearrangement joins TRBV5-1 to TRBJ2-2; D gene uncertain. CDR1 and CDR2 from the germline V gene are SGHRS and YFSETQ. The length of the CDR3 is 15 residues. V was cut by 0 bases and J by 0 bases, with 6 bases left in between. This chain's CDR3 is CASSLDPANTGELFF. In nucleotides, the CDR3 is TGCGCCAGCAGCTTGGATCCCGCGAACACCGGGGAGCTGTTTTTT.

The CDR3 bases are TGTGCCAGCAGCGCTAACGGAGGGGCTGGAAACACCATATATTTT. Translation gives CASSANGGAGNTIYF. The chain joins TRBV7-9 to TRBJ1-3, with a weak D call TRBD1 (5 bases). The CDR3 is made up of 15 amino acids. Germline lookup yields CDR1 SEHNR and CDR2 FQNEAQ (reference sequence). V gave up 5 bases and J gave up 2 bases, with 13 bases separating them.

The CDR3 region has the DNA TGTGCCAGCAGCATCACATGCGGCAGTCGACCTCCTTATGGCTACACCTTC. Translating it yields CASSITCGSRPPYGYTF. V is TRBV21-1 and J is TRBJ1-2. TRBV21-1 is recorded as a pseudogene. The CDR3 has 17 residues.

The gene calls are TRBV9 and TRBJ2-3; the D gene is possibly TRBD2 (6 bases). The CDR3 loop spans 19 amino acids. Trimming cost V 0 bases and J 3 bases, with 23 bases left between them. The germline V gene encodes CDR1 SGDLS and CDR2 YYNGEE. The CDR3 region is CASSVGGPRASGGTDTQYF. The CDR3, as DNA: TGTGCCAGCAGCGTAGGAGGCCCCCGGGCCTCCGGAGGGACAGATACGCAGTATTTT.